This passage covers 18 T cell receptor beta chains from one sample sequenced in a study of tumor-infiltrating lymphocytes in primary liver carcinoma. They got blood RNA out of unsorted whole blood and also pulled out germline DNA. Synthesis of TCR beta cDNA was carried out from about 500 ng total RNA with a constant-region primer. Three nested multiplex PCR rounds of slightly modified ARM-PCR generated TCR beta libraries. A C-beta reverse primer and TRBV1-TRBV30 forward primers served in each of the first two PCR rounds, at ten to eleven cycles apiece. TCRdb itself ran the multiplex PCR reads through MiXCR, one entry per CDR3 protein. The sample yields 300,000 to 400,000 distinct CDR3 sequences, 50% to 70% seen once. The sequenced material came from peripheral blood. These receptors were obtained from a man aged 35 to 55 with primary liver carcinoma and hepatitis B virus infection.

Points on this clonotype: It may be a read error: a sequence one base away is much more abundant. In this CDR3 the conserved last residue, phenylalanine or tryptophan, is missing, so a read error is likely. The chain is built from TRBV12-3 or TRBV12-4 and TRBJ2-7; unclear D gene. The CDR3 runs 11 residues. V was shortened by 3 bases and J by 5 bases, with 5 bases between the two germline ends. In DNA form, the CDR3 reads TGTGCCAGCAGTTTGAGCCACGAGCAGTACCTC. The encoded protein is CASSLSHEQYL.

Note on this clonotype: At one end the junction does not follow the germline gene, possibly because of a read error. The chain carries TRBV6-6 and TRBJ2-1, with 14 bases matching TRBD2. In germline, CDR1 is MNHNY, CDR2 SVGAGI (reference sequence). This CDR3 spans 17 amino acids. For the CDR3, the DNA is TGTGCCAGCACTTACTCCGGGACTAGCGGGAGAGGGAATGAGCAGTTTTTC. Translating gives CASTYSGTSGRGNEQFF.

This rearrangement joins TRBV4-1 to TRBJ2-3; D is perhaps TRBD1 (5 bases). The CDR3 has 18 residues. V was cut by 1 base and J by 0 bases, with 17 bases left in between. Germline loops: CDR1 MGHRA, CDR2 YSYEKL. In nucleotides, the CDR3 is TGCGCCAGCAGCCAAGTGGTAATAGGGCAGGGCAGCACAGATACGCAGTATTTT. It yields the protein CASSQVVIGQGSTDTQYF.

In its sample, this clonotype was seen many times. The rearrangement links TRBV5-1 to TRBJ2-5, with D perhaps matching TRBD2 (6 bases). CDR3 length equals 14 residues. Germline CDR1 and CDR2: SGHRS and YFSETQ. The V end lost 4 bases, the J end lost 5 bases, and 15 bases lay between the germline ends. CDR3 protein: CASSTGLPGETQYF. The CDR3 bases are TGCGCCAGCAGCACGGGACTGCCCGGGGAGACCCAGTACTTC.

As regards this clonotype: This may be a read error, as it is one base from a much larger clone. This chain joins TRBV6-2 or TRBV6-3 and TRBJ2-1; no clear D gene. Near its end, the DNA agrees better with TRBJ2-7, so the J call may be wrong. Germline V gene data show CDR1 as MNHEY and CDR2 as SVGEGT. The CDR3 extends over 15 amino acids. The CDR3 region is CASSSGYRSGDEQYF. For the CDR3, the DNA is TGTGCCAGCAGCTCCGGGTACCGCAGTGGCGATGAGCAGTACTTC.

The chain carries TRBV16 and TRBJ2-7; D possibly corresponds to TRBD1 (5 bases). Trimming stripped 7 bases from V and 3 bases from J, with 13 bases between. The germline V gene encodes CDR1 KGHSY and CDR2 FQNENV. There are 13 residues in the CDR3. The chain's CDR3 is CASISWGGYEQYF. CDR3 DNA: TGTGCCAGCATCTCCTGGGGCGGCTACGAGCAGTACTTC.

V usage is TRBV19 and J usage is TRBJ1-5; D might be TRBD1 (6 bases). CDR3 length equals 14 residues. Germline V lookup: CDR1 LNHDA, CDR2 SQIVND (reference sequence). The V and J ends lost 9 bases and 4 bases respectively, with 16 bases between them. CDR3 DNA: TGTGCCAGCTCCGGACAGTCCGTGAATCAGCCCCAGCATTTT. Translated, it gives CASSGQSVNQPQHF.

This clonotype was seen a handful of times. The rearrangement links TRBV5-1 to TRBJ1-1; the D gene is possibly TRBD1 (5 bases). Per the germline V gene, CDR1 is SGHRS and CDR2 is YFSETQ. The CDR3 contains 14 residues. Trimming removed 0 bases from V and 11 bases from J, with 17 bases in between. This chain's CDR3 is CASSLDFPGSEAFF. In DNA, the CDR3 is TGCGCCAGCAGCTTGGATTTCCCAGGGTCAGAGGCTTTCTTT. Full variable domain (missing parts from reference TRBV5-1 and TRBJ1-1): KAGVTQTPRYLIKTRGQQVTLSCSPISGHRSVSWYQQTPGQGLQFLFEYFSETQRNKGNFPGRFSGRQFSNSRSEMNVSTLELGDSALYLCASSLDFPGSEAFFGQGTRLTVV.

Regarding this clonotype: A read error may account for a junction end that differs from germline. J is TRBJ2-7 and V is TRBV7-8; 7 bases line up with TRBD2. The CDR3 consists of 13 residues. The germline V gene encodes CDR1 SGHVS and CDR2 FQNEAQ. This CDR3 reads CVSSFTSAHEQYF. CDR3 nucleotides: TGTGTCAGCAGCTTTACTAGCGCCCACGAGCAGTACTTC.

This chain's CDR3 is CASRKVSGQGEAFF. In DNA, the CDR3 is TGTGCCAGCAGAAAAGTCTCCGGACAGGGAGAAGCTTTCTTT. The rearrangement joins TRBV7-2 to TRBJ1-1; 8 bases match TRBD1. The V gene end was trimmed by 6 bases and the J gene end by 8 bases; junction bases not matched to a gene: 11. The CDR3 covers 14 residues. Germline CDR1 reads SGHTA; CDR2 reads FQGNSA. Full variable domain (rest looked up from reference TRBV7-2 and TRBJ1-1): GAGVSQSPSNKVTEKGKDVELRCDPISGHTALYWYRQSLGQGLEFLIYFQGNSAPDKSGLPSDRFSAERTGGSVSTLTIQRTQQEDSAVYLCASRKVSGQGEAFFGQGTRLTVV.

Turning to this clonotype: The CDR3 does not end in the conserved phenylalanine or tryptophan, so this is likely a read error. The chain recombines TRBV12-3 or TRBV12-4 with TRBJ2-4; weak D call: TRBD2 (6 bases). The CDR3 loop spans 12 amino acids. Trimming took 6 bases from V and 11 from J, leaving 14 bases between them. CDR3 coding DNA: TGTGCCAGCAGCCCAGCAGGGAGGTTTCAGTACATC. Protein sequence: CASSPAGRFQYI.

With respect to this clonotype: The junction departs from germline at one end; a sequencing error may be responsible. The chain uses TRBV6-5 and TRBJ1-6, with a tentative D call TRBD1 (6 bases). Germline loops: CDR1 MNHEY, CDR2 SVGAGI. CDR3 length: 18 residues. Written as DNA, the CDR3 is TGTGCCAGCAGTTACACAATTCCAGGGGAAGGGCATAATTCACCCCTCCGCTTT. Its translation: CASSYTIPGEGHNSPLRF.

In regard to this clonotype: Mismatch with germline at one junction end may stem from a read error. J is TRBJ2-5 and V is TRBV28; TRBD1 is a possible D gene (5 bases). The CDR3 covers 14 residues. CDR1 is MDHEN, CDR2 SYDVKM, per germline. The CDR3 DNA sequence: TGTGACAGCAGTTTTGCAGGGATTGTGGAGACCCAGTACTTC. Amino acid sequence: CDSSFAGIVETQYF.

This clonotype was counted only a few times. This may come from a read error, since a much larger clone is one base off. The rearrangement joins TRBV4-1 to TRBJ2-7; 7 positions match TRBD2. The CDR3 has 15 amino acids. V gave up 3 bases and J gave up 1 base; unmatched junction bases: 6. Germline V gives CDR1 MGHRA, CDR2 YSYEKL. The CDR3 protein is CASSHAGGGSYEQYF. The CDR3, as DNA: TGCGCCAGCAGCCACGCTGGGGGGGGTTCCTACGAGCAGTACTTC.

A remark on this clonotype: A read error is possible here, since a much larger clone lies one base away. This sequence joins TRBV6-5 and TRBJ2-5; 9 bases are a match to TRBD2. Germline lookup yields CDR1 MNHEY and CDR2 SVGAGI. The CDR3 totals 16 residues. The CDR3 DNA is TGTGCCAGGAGTTACTCTGTACTAGCGGGTATAGAGACCCAGTACTTC. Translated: CARSYSVLAGIETQYF.

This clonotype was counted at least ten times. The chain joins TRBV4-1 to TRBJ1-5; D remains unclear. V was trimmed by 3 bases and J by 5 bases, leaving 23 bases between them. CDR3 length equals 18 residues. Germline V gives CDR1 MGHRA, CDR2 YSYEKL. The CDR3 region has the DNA TGCGCCAGCAGCCAGGCGAATATGGGGTTCGTAGCGGATCAGCCCCAGCATTTT. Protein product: CASSQANMGFVADQPQHF.

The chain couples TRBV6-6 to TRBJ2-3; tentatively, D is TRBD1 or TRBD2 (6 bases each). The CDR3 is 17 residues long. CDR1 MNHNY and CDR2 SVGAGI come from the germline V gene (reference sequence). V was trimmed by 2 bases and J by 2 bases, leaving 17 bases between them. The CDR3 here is CASSYGLGGDHTDTQYF. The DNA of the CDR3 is TGTGCCAGCAGTTACGGGTTGGGGGGCGACCACACAGATACGCAGTATTTT.

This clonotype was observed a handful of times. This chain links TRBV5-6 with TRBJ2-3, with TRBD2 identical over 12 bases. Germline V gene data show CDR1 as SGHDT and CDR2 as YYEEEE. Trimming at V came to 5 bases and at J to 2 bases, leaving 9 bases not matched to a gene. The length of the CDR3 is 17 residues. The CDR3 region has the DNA TGTGCCAGCAGTCGACTAGCGGGAGACACACACACAGATACGCAGTATTTT. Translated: CASSRLAGDTHTDTQYF.